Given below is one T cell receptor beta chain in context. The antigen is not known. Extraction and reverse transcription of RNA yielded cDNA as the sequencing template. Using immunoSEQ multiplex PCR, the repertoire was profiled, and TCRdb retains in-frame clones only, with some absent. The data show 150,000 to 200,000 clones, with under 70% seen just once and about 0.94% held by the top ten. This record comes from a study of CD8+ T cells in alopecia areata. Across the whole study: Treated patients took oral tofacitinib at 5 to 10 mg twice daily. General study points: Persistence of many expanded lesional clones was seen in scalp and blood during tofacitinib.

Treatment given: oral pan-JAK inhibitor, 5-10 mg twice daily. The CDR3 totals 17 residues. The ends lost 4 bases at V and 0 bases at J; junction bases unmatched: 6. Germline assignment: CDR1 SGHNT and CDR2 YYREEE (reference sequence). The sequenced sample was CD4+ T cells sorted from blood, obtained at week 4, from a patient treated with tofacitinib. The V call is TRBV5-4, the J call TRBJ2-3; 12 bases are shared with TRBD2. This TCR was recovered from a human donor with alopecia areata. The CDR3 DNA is TGTGCCAGCAGCCGATGGACTAGCGGGGTTAGCACAGATACGCAGTATTTT. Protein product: CASSRWTSGVSTDTQYF.